Shown below are 22 T cell receptor beta chains from a single sample sequenced in a study of blood T cell repertoires in COVID-19 (dated by TCRdb to the early 2020s). Libraries were made using the immunoSEQ multiplex PCR assay. Sourced from immuneACCESS, this table was stored by TCRdb with only in-frame sequences that have V and J called. A share of the clones is absent; for the studies checked, an unresolved V gene accounts for under half, and the remainder has no known explanation. The sample table records 200,000 or so clones; over 65% of these occur just once. The ten top clones hold roughly 20% of the sample. Sequencing input: peripheral blood. The source of these receptors is a person in their 70s with COVID-19, enrolled during active disease.

This chain connects TRBV30 to TRBJ2-2; D gene uncertain. The CDR3 has 13 amino acids. Germline V gene lookup returns CDR1 GTSNPN and CDR2 SVGIG (reference sequence). Trimming removed 3 bases from V and 0 bases from J, with 5 bases in between. DNA for the CDR3: TGTGCCTGGAGGTCGGCGAACACCGGGGAGCTGTTTTTT. Protein sequence: CAWRSANTGELFF.

Only one count was recorded for this clone. The chain carries TRBV9 and TRBJ2-1, with 9 nucleotides matching TRBD2. After removal of 0 bases from V and 7 bases from J, the junction contained 5 bases not matched to a gene. The germline gives CDR1 SGDLS, CDR2 YYNGEE. The CDR3 runs 15 residues. The CDR3 DNA reads TGTGCCAGCAGCGTAGGTGCGGGGGGGCCGAATGAGCAGTTCTTC. It codes for CASSVGAGGPNEQFF. The full variable domain, with the rest looked up from reference TRBV9 and TRBJ2-1, is DSGVTQTPKHLITATGQRVTLRCSPRSGDLSVYWYQQSLDQGLQFLIQYYNGEERAKGNILERFSAQQFPDLHSELNLSSLELGDSALYFCASSVGAGGPNEQFFGPGTRLTVL.

The V and J genes are TRBV6-5 and TRBJ2-7, with D possibly matching TRBD1 (6 bases). Per germline, CDR1 MNHEY and CDR2 SVGAGI. V was cut by 0 bases and J by 5 bases, with 14 bases left in between. The CDR3 is 15 amino acids. The CDR3 region is CASSYSGATRDEQYF. Here the CDR3 DNA reads TGTGCCAGCAGTTACTCGGGGGCAACCAGGGACGAGCAGTACTTC.

CDR3 nucleotide sequence: TGTGCCAGCAGCTTAGTTGGGCGGGAGGGCCTTGGGAACAAATTCACAGATACGCAGTATTTT. Amino acids: CASSLVGREGLGNKFTDTQYF. The chain uses TRBV7-6 and TRBJ2-3, with 9 positions matching TRBD2. Unmatched junction bases numbered 19, after V lost 1 base and J lost 2 bases. The germline V gene encodes CDR1 SGHVS and CDR2 FNYEAQ. This CDR3 is 21 amino acids long.

The chain is built from TRBV7-2 and TRBJ2-7; TRBD2 aligns across 11 bases. Germline assignment: CDR1 SGHTA and CDR2 FQGNSA. After removal of 2 bases from V and 2 bases from J, the junction contained 2 bases not matched to a gene. This CDR3 contains 15 residues. The CDR3 DNA reads as TGTGCCAGCAGCTTAATGACTAGCGGGGCCTACGAGCAGTACTTC. Encoded protein: CASSLMTSGAYEQYF.

The chain combines TRBV7-8 with TRBJ1-6, with a tentative D call TRBD1 (6 bases). The CDR3 has 16 residues. Trimming removed 2 bases from V and 7 bases from J, with 15 bases in between. CDR1 and CDR2 (germline): SGHVS, FQNEAQ. The CDR3: CASSLSLGQTNSPLHF. The CDR3 DNA reads as TGTGCCAGCAGCTTATCCCTTGGACAGACAAATTCACCCCTCCACTTT.

The chain uses TRBV28 and TRBJ1-6; 8 bases match TRBD1. The CDR3 length is 15 residues. The V and J ends lost 5 bases and 9 bases, in that order; junction bases with no gene match: 9. The V gene's germline CDR1 is MDHEN and CDR2 SYDVKM. CDR3 sequence: CASSDQGAMVSPLHF. Written as DNA, the CDR3 is TGTGCCAGCAGTGATCAGGGGGCGATGGTTTCACCCCTCCACTTT.

The J gene is TRBJ2-5, the V gene TRBV9; 11 nucleotides match TRBD2. This CDR3 contains 16 residues. Germline V lookup: CDR1 SGDLS, CDR2 YYNGEE. Germline trimming cut 3 bases from V and 5 bases from J; bases unmatched to any gene: 9. This CDR3 reads CASSAQLAGVGETQYF. The CDR3 DNA is TGTGCCAGCAGCGCCCAACTAGCGGGGGTTGGGGAGACCCAGTACTTC.

The genes are TRBV18 and TRBJ1-2, with TRBD1 matching over 8 bases. The CDR3 has 17 amino acids. V was clipped by 3 bases and J by 1 base; unmatched bases: 10. Germline V CDR1 and CDR2: KGHSH, LQKENI. The CDR3 nucleotides are TGTGCCAGCTCACCTCTCGAGGGACAGGTACTTAACTATGGCTACACCTTC. It yields the protein CASSPLEGQVLNYGYTF.

This clone was seen once. This chain joins TRBV4-1 and TRBJ2-3, with 14 bases that match TRBD2. Trimming took 3 bases from V and 5 from J; bases not matched to a gene: 7. The CDR3 is 17 amino acids. Germline values: CDR1 MGHRA, CDR2 YSYEKL. This CDR3 reads CASSQATSGGAVDTQYF. The CDR3 DNA reads TGCGCCAGCAGCCAGGCGACTAGCGGGGGGGCAGTAGATACGCAGTATTTT.

The rearrangement links TRBV27 to TRBJ1-4; a possible D gene is TRBD1 (5 bases). Trimming shortened V by 3 bases and J by 0 bases, and 8 bases separated the two germline ends. CDR1 MNHEY and CDR2 SMNVEV come from the germline V gene (reference sequence). This CDR3 has 15 amino acids. CDR3 in amino acids: CASSLQGSTNEKLFF. CDR3 coding DNA: TGTGCCAGCAGTTTGCAGGGCTCAACTAATGAAAAACTGTTTTTT.

The chain recombines TRBV23-1 with TRBJ1-6, with 8 nucleotides matching TRBD1. TRBV23-1 is labeled an ORF, and its function is uncertain. The ends lost 2 bases at V and 10 bases at J; junction bases unmatched: 10. The CDR3 length is 16 residues. The chain's CDR3 is CASSQGDRGLWSPLHF. The CDR3 nucleotides read TGCGCCAGCAGTCAAGGCGACAGGGGACTTTGGTCACCCCTCCACTTT.

The chain couples TRBV9 to TRBJ1-1, with 7 positions matching TRBD1. V lost 4 bases to trimming and J lost 1 base; unmatched junction nucleotides: 4. The CDR3 totals 14 residues. CDR1 is SGDLS, CDR2 YYNGEE, per germline. CDR3 loop: CASSPRTGNTEAFF. The CDR3 DNA sequence: TGTGCCAGCAGCCCCCGGACAGGGAACACTGAAGCTTTCTTT.

The chain has TRBV10-2 and TRBJ2-5, with D tentatively TRBD1 (6 bases). Germline V lookup: CDR1 WSHSY, CDR2 SAAADI. This CDR3 is 13 amino acids long. Trimming pared 6 bases from V and 1 base from J, leaving 9 bases between. The CDR3 sequence is CASSGQFQETQYF. CDR3 coding DNA: TGCGCCAGCAGCGGACAGTTCCAAGAGACCCAGTACTTC.

This chain uses TRBV7-2 with TRBJ1-5, with TRBD1 as a possible D gene (5 bases). Deletions cut 0 bases from V and 7 bases from J, with 13 bases between. Germline assignment: CDR1 SGHTA and CDR2 FQGNSA. The CDR3 length is 15 residues. The CDR3 DNA reads TGTGCCAGCAGCTTAGCCCCGGGGGTTCAGCAGCCCCAGCATTTT. Translating it yields CASSLAPGVQQPQHF.

The chain couples TRBV28 to TRBJ2-1; 7 bases line up with TRBD1. This CDR3 has 14 amino acids. CDR1 is MDHEN and CDR2 is SYDVKM in the germline V gene. The CDR3 region is CATRQGQIPHEQFF. CDR3 nucleotide sequence: TGTGCGACCAGGCAGGGACAGATCCCCCATGAGCAGTTCTTC.

The rearrangement links TRBV30 to TRBJ2-3, with D maybe TRBD2 (6 bases). This CDR3 spans 15 amino acids. Germline V lookup: CDR1 GTSNPN, CDR2 SVGIG (reference sequence). The ends were cut back, 6 bases at V and 4 bases at J, with 20 bases in the middle. In DNA form, the CDR3 reads TGTGCCTGCCGCCGGGGTAGCGGAGGGGCAGATACGCAGTATTTT. It yields the protein CACRRGSGGADTQYF.

The chain uses TRBV18 and TRBJ1-4; 8 bases fit TRBD1. J was trimmed by 1 base and V by 0 bases; bases with no gene match: 1. CDR1 KGHSH and CDR2 LQKENI come from the germline V gene. The CDR3 covers 16 residues. CDR3 in amino acids: CASSPPGQGTNEKLFF. DNA of the CDR3: TGTGCCAGCTCACCACCCGGACAGGGAACTAATGAAAAACTGTTTTTT.

The V and J genes are TRBV18 and TRBJ2-2, with 7 positions matching TRBD1. CDR3 length: 16 amino acids. Trimming removed 3 bases from V and 2 bases from J; junction bases left unmatched: 6. Germline CDR1 KGHSH, CDR2 LQKENI. CDR3 bases: TGTGCCAGCTCACCCAGGACAGGTTCTAACACCGGGGAGCTGTTTTTT. It is translated as CASSPRTGSNTGELFF.

The chain joins TRBV6-2 or TRBV6-3 to TRBJ2-3; tentatively, D is TRBD2 (6 bases). Germline assignment: CDR1 MNHEY and CDR2 SVGEGT. This CDR3 is built from 14 residues. V lost 5 bases to trimming and J lost 3 bases, with 12 bases between them. The CDR3 loop is CASSGGVGTDTQYF. The CDR3 DNA is TGTGCCAGCAGTGGAGGGGTTGGGACAGATACGCAGTATTTT.

V and J are TRBV5-1 and TRBJ2-2, with 11 positions matching TRBD1. The CDR3 has 18 amino acids. V lost 2 bases to trimming and J lost 6 bases; unmatched junction nucleotides: 12. Germline CDR1 SGHRS, CDR2 YFSETQ. CDR3 in amino acids: CASSLEDRGRVIPGELFF. CDR3 DNA: TGCGCCAGCAGCTTAGAGGACAGGGGGCGCGTTATTCCCGGGGAGCTGTTTTTT.

The chain employs TRBV2 and TRBJ2-3; 7 nucleotides line up with TRBD1. CDR1 is SNHLY, CDR2 FYNNEI, per germline. The CDR3 covers 15 residues. The V and J ends lost 3 bases and 0 bases, in that order; junction bases with no gene match: 3. Written as DNA, the CDR3 is TGTGCCAGCAGTGAGGGGACAGATAGCACAGATACGCAGTATTTT. It translates to CASSEGTDSTDTQYF.